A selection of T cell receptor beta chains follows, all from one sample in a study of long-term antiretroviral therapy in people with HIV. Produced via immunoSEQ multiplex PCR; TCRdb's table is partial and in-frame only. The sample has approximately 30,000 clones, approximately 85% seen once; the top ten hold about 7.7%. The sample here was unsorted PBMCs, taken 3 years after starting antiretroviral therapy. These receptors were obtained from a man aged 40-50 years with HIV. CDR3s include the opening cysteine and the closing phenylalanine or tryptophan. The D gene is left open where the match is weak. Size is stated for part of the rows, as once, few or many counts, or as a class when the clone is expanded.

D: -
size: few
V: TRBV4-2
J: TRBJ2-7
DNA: TGTGCCAGCAGCGTGCGATTAACAGGGGGGGTAAGCTCCTACGAGCAGTACTTC
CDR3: CASSVRLTGGVSSYEQYF

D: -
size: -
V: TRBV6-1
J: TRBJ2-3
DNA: TGTGCCAGCAGTGGGGACTCCACAGATACGCAGTATTTT
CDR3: CASSGDSTDTQYF

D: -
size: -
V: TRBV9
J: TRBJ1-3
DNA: TGTGCCAGCAGCGTAGGGGGGCACGGAAACACCATATATTTT
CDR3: CASSVGGHGNTIYF

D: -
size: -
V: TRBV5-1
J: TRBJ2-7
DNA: TGCGCCAGCAGCTCAAGCTCCTACGAGCAGTACTTC
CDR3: CASSSSSYEQYF

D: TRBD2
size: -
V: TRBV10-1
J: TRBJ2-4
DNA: TGCGCCAGCAGTGAACCGGGACTAGCGGCCATTCAGTACTTC
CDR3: CASSEPGLAAIQYF

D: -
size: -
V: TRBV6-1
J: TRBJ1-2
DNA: TGTGCCAGCAGTGAATATGGGGCGAGGAACTATGGCTACACCTTC
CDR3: CASSEYGARNYGYTF

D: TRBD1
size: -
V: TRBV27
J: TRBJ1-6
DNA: TGTGCCAGCAGTCCGTCTACAGGGGGCGCGCCTAATTCACCCCTCCACTTT
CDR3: CASSPSTGGAPNSPLHF

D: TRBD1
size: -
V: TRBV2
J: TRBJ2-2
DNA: TGTGCCAGCAGGGAAGATTTCCAGGGGGCACGAAACACCGGGGAGCTGTTTTTT
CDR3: CASREDFQGARNTGELFF

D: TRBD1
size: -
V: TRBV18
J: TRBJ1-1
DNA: TGTGCCAGCTCACTCGACAGGGGGAGGACTGAAGCTTTCTTT
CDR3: CASSLDRGRTEAFF

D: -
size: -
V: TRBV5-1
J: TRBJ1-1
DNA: TGCGCCAGCAGTTCAGGGATTGGTGACACTGAAGCTTTCTTT
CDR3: CASSSGIGDTEAFF

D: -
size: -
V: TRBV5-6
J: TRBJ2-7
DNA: TGTGCCAGCAGCTTGGCCGGAGGGGGGATCGACGAGCAGTACTTC
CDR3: CASSLAGGGIDEQYF

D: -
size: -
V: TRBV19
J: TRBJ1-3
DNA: TGTGCCAGTATAAAGGGGACTGGAAACACCATATATTTT
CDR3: CASIKGTGNTIYF

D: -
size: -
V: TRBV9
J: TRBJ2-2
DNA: TGTGCCAGCAGCGTAGGGGCACTCAGCGCGAACACCGGGGAGCTGTTTTTT
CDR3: CASSVGALSANTGELFF

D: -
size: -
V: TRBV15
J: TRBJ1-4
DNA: TGTGCCACCAGCAGAGATCGGGGCACAACTAATGAAAAACTGTTTTTT
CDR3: CATSRDRGTTNEKLFF

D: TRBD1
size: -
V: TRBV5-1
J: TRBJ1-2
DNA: TGCGCCAGCAGCTTGGAGTCCCAGGGGGCGCAGGGCTACACCTTC
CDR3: CASSLESQGAQGYTF

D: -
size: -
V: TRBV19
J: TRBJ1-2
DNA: TGTGCCAGTAGTATTCGGCGGAGGAACTATGGCTACACCTTC
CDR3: CASSIRRRNYGYTF

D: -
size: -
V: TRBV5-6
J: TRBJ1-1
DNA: TGTGCCAGCAGCTTCGGCAGGGGTTTGGGTAGTGAAGCTTTCTTT
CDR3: CASSFGRGLGSEAFF

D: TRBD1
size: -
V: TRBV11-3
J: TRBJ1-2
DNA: TGTGCCAGCAGCTTACGGACAGGGGGCGCGGGGGGCTACACCTTC
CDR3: CASSLRTGGAGGYTF

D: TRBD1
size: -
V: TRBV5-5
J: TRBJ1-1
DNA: TGTGCCAGCAGTCCGGGACAGGGCGCCGACCGGCGAACTGAAGCTTTCTTT
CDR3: CASSPGQGADRRTEAFF